A single T cell receptor (beta chain) is shown here with its context. Its antigen is unknown. No quality values exist for individual bases; no much larger clone is one base distant. V sheds 6 bases and J sheds 6 bases, leaving 6 bases between their ends. The CDR3 covers 11 residues, taking in both the cysteine and the phenylalanine. CDR3 DNA only is kept here, 33 bases in frame from base 1. From a lookup of the germline V gene, CDR1 and CDR2 are SNHLY and FYNNEI. The sample comes from a study of response to subunit inactivated influenza vaccine (dated by TCRdb to the late 2010s). In the study overall: To follow how T cells responded to a trivalent subunit inactivated influenza vaccine, the researchers relied on deep quantitative profiling of the T cell receptor repertoire.

The method was RT-PCR. Instrument on record: Illumina HiSeq 2500. Using fastp at Q25 and MiXCR, TCRdb reprocessed the public reads and kept productive beta chains. Here each entry gathers all rows of one CDR3 protein and keeps the most common genes and DNA. This sample is represented by some 300,000 distinct CDR3 sequences; roughly 22% of them were singletons. The ten largest clones capture about a tenth of the sample. Study-level results and caveats: The authors proposed that each seasonal influenza vaccination may bring in only a limited number of new T cells.

The V and J segments used are TRBV2 and TRBJ2-1, and TRBD1 may be the D gene, going by 5 matching bases. The source of this sequence is a man in his fifties or sixties who received an inactivated influenza vaccine. Donor details come from another sample of the same person, matched by shared clones. Sequences were derived from PBMCs from blood, sampled less than 22 months after vaccination. The CDR3 region reads CASRDSNEQFF. The nucleotide sequence reads as follows: TGTGCCAGCAGAGACAGCAATGAGCAGTTCTTC.